The clone carrying this T cell receptor (beta chain) came up a few times. Its antigen remains unidentified. The data originate from a study of T cells after yellow fever vaccination. Regarding the study as a whole: Faster peaking, at day 5 versus 15, marked a secondary response that was weaker. Contaminants from the bulk population, in the form of abundant clonotypes, could be found in FACS-sorted repertoires. Post-booster repertoires contained most primary-vaccination clones again (approximately 97% CD4, less than 90% CD8).

They built TCR cDNA with 5'RACE template switching, a step that put in a universal primer site and UMIs. TCRdb itself ran the 5' RACE reads through MiXCR, one entry per CDR3 protein. The sample has approximately 550,000 distinct CDR3 sequences, about 13% seen once; the top ten hold around an eighth. The V end was cut by 4 bases, the J end by 8 bases, with 17 bases between. Germline V CDR1 and CDR2: MRHNA, SNTAGT. The CDR3 covers 15 residues. This TCR came from a man under 40 who received the YFV17D yellow fever vaccine. The starting material was PBMCs, obtained on the day of the yellow fever booster vaccination. V gene TRBV6-4 combines with J gene TRBJ2-2, with D possibly being TRBD1 (6 bases). The CDR3 sequence: CASSAFGQPVGELFF. DNA of the CDR3: TGTGCCAGCAGTGCCTTCGGACAGCCAGTTGGGGAGCTGTTTTTT.